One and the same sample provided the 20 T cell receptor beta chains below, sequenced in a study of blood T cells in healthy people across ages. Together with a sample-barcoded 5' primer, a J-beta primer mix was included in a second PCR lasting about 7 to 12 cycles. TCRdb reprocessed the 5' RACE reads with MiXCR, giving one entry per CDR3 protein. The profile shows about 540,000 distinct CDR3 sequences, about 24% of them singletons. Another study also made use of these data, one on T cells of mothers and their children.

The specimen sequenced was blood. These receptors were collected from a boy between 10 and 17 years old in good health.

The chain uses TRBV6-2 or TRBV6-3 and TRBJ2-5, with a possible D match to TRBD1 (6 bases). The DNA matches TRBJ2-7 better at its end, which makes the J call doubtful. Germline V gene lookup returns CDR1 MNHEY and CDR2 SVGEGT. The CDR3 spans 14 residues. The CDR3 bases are TGTGCCAGCAGTTCACCCGGGACAACCTACGAGCAGTACTTC. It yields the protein CASSSPGTTYEQYF.

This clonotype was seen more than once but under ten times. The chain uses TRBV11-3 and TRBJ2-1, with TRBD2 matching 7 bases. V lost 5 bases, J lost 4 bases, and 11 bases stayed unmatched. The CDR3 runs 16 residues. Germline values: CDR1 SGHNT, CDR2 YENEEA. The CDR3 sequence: CASSPSGLVAYNEQFF. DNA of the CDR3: TGTGCCAGCAGCCCCTCCGGACTAGTGGCATACAATGAGCAGTTCTTC. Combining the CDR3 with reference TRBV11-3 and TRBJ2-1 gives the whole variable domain EAGVVQSPRYKIIEKKQPVAFWCNPISGHNTLYWYLQNLGQGPELLIRYENEEAVDDSQLPKDRFSAERLKGVDSTLKIQPAELGDSAVYLCASSPSGLVAYNEQFFGPGTRLTVL.

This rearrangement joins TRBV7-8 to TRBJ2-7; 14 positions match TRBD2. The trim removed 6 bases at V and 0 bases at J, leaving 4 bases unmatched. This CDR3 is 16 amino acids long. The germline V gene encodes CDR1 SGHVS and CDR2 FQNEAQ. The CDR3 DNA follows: TGTGCCAGCAGGCGGACTAGCGGGAGGTCCTCCTACGAGCAGTACTTC. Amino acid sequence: CASRRTSGRSSYEQYF. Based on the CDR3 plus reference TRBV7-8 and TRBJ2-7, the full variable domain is GAGVSQSPRYKVAKRGQDVALRCDPISGHVSLFWYQQALGQGPEFLTYFQNEAQLDKSGLPSDRFFAERPEGSVSTLKIQRTQQEDSAVYLCASRRTSGRSSYEQYFGPGTRLTVT.

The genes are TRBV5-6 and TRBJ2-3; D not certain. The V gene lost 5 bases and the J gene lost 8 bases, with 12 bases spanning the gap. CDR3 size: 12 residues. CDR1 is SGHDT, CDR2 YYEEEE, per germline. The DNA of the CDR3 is TGTGCCAGCAGGCGCGGCCAGAGTACGCAGTATTTT. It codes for CASRRGQSTQYF.

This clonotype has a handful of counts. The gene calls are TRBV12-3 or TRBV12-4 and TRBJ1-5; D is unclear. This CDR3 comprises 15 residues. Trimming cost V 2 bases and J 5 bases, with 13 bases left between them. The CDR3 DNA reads TGTGCCAGCAGTTTACAGGCGGTAATTGATCAGCCCCAGCATTTT. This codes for CASSLQAVIDQPQHF.

The CDR3 protein is CASSITGGVTEAFF. The CDR3 DNA reads as TGTGCCAGCAGCATCACAGGGGGTGTCACTGAAGCTTTCTTT. The chain uses TRBV6-2 or TRBV6-3 and TRBJ1-1, with 8 positions matching TRBD1. After removal of 6 bases from V and 4 bases from J, the junction contained 7 bases not matched to a gene. Germline loops: CDR1 MNHEY, CDR2 SVGEGT. This CDR3 is built from 14 residues.

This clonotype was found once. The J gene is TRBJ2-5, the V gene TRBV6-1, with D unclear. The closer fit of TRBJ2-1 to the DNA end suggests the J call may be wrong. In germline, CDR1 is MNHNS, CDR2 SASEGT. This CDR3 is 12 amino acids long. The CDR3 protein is CASTEIYNEQFF. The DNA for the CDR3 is TGTGCCAGCACCGAGATCTACAATGAGCAGTTCTTC.

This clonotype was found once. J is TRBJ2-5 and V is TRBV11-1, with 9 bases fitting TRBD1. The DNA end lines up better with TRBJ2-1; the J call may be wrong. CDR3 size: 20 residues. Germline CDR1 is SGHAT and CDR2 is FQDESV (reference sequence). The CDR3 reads CASSLRNSGTGTLWYNEQFF. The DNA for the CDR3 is TGTGCCAGCAGCTTGCGAAATTCCGGGACAGGGACTTTATGGTACAATGAGCAGTTCTTC.

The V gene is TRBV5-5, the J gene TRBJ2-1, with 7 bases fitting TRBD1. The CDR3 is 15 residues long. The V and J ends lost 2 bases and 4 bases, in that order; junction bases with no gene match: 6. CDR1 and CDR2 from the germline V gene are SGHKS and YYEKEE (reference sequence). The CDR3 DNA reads TGTGCCAGCAGCTTCGGACAGGTAGGATACAATGAGCAGTTCTTC. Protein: CASSFGQVGYNEQFF.

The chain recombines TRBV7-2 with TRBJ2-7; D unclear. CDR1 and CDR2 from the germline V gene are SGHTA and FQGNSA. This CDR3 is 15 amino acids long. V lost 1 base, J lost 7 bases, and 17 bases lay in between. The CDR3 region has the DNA TGTGCCAGCAGCTTAGACGGGTTAGAGGTGAGGGAGCAGTACTTC. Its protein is CASSLDGLEVREQYF.

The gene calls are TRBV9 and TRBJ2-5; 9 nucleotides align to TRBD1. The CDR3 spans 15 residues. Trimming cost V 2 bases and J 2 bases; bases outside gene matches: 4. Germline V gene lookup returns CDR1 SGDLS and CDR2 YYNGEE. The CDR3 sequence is CASSVGQGFQETQYF. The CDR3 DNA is TGTGCCAGCAGCGTGGGACAGGGATTTCAAGAGACCCAGTACTTC.

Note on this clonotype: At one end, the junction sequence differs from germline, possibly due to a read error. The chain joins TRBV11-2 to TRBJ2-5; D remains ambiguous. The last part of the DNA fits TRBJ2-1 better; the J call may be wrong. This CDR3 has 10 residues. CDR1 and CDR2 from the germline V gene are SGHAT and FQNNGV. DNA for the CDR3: TGCGCCAGCAGCTCCGTTGAGCAGTTCTTC. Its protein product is CASSSVEQFF.

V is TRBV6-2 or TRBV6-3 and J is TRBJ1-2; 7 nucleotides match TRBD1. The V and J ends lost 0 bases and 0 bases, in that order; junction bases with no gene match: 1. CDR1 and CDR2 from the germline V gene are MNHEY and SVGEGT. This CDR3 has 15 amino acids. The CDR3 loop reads CASSYSTGTNYGYTF. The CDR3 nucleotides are TGTGCCAGCAGTTACTCGACAGGGACTAACTATGGCTACACCTTC.

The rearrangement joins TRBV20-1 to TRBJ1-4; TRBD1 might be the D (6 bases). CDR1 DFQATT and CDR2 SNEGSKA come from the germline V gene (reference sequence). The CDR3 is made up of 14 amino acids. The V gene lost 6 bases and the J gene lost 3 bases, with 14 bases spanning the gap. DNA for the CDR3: TGCAGTGCGCACCAGGGGTCCCCTAATGAAAAACTGTTTTTT. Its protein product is CSAHQGSPNEKLFF.

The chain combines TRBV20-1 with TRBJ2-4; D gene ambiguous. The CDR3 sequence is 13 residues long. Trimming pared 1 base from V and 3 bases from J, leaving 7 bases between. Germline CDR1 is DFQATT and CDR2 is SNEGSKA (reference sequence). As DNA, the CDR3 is TGCAGTGCTAGAGCGTGGGGCAAAAACATTCAGTACTTC. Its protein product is CSARAWGKNIQYF.

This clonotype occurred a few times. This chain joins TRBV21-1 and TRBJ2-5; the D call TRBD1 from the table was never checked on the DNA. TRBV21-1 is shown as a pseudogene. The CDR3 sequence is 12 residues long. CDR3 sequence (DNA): TGTGCCAGGGCCCCCGAGGGGGGTAAGGCGTTCTTC. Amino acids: CARAPEGGKAFF.

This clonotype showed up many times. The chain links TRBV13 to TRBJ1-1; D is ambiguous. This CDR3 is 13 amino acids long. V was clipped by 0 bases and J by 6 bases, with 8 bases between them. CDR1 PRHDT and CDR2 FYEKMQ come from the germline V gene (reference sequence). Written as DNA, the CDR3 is TGTGCCAGCAGCTTAGGCGGCTATGCTGAAGCTTTCTTT. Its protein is CASSLGGYAEAFF.

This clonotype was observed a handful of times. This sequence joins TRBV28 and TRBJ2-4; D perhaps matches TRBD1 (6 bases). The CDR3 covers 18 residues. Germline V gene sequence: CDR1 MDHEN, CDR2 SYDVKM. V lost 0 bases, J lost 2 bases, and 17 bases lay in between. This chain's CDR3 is CASSLWFLQGPSKNIQYF. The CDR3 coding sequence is TGTGCCAGCAGTTTATGGTTCTTGCAGGGGCCATCCAAAAACATTCAGTACTTC.

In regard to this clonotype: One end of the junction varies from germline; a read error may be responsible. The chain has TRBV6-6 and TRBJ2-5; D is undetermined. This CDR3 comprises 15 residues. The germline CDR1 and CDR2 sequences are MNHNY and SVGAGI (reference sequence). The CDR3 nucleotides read TGTGGCAGCAACGACGGACGGCCCTTGGGAGAGACCCAGTACTTC. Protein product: CGSNDGRPLGETQYF.

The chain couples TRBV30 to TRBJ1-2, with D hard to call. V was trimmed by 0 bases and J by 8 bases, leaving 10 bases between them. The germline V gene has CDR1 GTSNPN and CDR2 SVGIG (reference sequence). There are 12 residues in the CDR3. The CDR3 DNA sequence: TGTGCCTGGAGTGTACGGGCGGGCGGCTACACCTTC. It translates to CAWSVRAGGYTF.